The 4 T cell receptor beta chains presented below share a single source sample, sequenced in a study of shared clonotypes between healthy human individuals. Assay: immunoSEQ multiplex PCR; the TCRdb copy retains only in-frame clones and omits some. Here the sample spans about 1 million clones, 65% to 75% being singletons. The sample consisted of memory CD4+ T cells sorted from blood. The subset was: CD45RA-negative fraction. The receptors were gathered from a man between 18 and 29 years old in good health.

The V call is TRBV19, the J call TRBJ2-7; possible D gene TRBD2, 6 bases. CDR3 length equals 15 residues. Germline CDR1 reads LNHDA; CDR2 reads SQIVND (reference sequence). The ends were cut back, 5 bases at V and 5 bases at J, with 19 bases in the middle. CDR3 sequence (DNA): TGTGCCAGTAGTCCAACTAGCCAACTCTTGGACGAGCAGTACTTC. Amino acid sequence: CASSPTSQLLDEQYF.

This clone was found many times. The genes are TRBV28 and TRBJ2-2; possible D gene TRBD2, 5 bases. Trimming cost V 5 bases and J 3 bases, with 13 bases left between them. The CDR3 has 15 amino acids. CDR1 is MDHEN, CDR2 SYDVKM, per germline. In nucleotides, the CDR3 is TGTGCCAGCAGTACAAAATGGACTTACACCGGGGAGCTGTTTTTT. Its translation: CASSTKWTYTGELFF.

The V gene is TRBV4-3, the J gene TRBJ1-5; possibly TRBD1 for D (5 bases). Trimming pared 3 bases from V and 6 bases from J, leaving 15 bases between. Germline assignment: CDR1 LGHNA and CDR2 YSLEER. This CDR3 spans 15 amino acids. The CDR3 DNA reads as TGCGCCAGCAGCCACGGCAGGGAAACTGGTCAGCCCCAGCATTTT. Its translation is CASSHGRETGQPQHF.

J is TRBJ1-6 and V is TRBV18; 9 nucleotides align to TRBD1. CDR1 is KGHSH, CDR2 LQKENI, per germline. V shed 0 bases and J 9 bases; nucleotides not matched to a gene: 6. This CDR3 comprises 16 residues. Here the CDR3 reads CASSPPGQGSGSPLHF. The CDR3 coding sequence is TGTGCCAGCTCACCACCGGGACAGGGCTCTGGTTCACCCCTCCACTTT.